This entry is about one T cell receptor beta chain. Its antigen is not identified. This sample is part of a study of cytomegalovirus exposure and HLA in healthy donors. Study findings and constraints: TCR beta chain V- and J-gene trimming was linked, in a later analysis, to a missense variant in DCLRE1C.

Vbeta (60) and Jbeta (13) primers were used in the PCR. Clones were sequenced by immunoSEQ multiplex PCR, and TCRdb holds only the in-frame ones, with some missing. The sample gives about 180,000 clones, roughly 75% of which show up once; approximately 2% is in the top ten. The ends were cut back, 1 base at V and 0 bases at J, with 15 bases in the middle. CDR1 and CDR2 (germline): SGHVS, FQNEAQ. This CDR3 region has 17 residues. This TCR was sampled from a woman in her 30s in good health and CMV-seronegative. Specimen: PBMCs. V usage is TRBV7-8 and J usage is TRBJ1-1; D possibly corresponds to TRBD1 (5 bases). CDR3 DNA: TGTGCCAGCAGCTTAGTCTGGTCGGGAGGGGTGAACACTGAAGCTTTCTTT. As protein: CASSLVWSGGVNTEAFF.